This entry lists 16 T cell receptor beta chains sequenced from one sample in a study of CD8 T cells in ankylosing spondylitis. TCRdb re-called the 5' RACE reads through MiXCR, storing one row per CDR3 protein. The data contain 250,000 to 300,000 distinct CDR3 sequences, 18% of them singletons. The sequencing sample was made of blood, either unsorted or a sorted T cell fraction (not recorded which). Receptor source: a male donor with ankylosing spondylitis or in good health (not recorded which).

This clonotype turned up a few times. This chain joins TRBV20-1 and TRBJ2-1; 9 bases agree with TRBD2. Germline assignment: CDR1 DFQATT and CDR2 SNEGSKA (reference sequence). With V trimmed by 0 bases and J by 4 bases, 7 bases remained unmatched. The CDR3 contains 16 residues. CDR3: CSARDWVAGDYNEQFF. In DNA, the CDR3 is TGCAGTGCTAGAGATTGGGTAGCGGGGGATTACAATGAGCAGTTCTTC.

The table lists this clonotype with a few counts. The gene calls are TRBV27 and TRBJ1-3, with D tentatively TRBD1 (5 bases). Germline V CDR1 and CDR2: MNHEY, SMNVEV (reference sequence). V lost 0 bases and J lost 4, with 13 bases in between. The length of the CDR3 is 16 residues. CDR3 loop: CASSLSFWDQGNTIYF. Here the CDR3 DNA reads TGTGCCAGCAGTTTATCTTTCTGGGACCAGGGAAACACCATATATTTT.

The sample holds many counts of this clonotype. The rearrangement joins TRBV12-3 or TRBV12-4 to TRBJ2-1; TRBD1 matches 9 bases. This CDR3 has 15 residues. J was trimmed by 2 bases and V by 7 bases; bases with no gene match: 6. CDR3 sequence (DNA): TGTGCCAGCACGACAGGGGGAGGGACCTACAATGAGCAGTTCTTC. This translates into CASTTGGGTYNEQFF.

At least ten counts were recorded for this clonotype. The gene calls are TRBV9 and TRBJ1-4; weak D call: TRBD1 (6 bases). The length of the CDR3 is 16 residues. The V gene's germline CDR1 is SGDLS and CDR2 YYNGEE. Between the trimmed V and J ends, which lost 4 bases and 5 bases, there was a span of 18 bases. CDR3 nucleotides: TGTGCCAGCAGCCGAGAGGACGGGGGCGCAAATGAAAAACTGTTTTTT. Amino acids: CASSREDGGANEKLFF.

This clonotype has only a few counts. The rearrangement links TRBV20-1 to TRBJ1-2, with D perhaps matching TRBD1 (5 bases). V was shortened by 5 bases and J by 4 bases, with 17 bases between the two germline ends. In germline, CDR1 is DFQATT, CDR2 SNEGSKA (reference sequence). The CDR3 consists of 14 residues. The CDR3 sequence: CSAPTGDRVYGYTF. DNA for the CDR3: TGCAGTGCTCCAACGGGGGATAGGGTCTATGGCTACACCTTC.

This clonotype was seen more than once but under ten times. The V call is TRBV20-1, the J call TRBJ2-7; the D gene is possibly TRBD2 (6 bases). CDR1 and CDR2 from the germline V gene are DFQATT and SNEGSKA (reference sequence). This CDR3 comprises 15 residues. Trimming pared 6 bases from V and 2 bases from J, leaving 20 bases between. This chain's CDR3 is CSAPPLLANTYEQYF. CDR3 bases: TGCAGTGCCCCCCCGTTGCTAGCGAACACCTACGAGCAGTACTTC.

The J gene is TRBJ2-7, the V gene TRBV9, with 9 bases fitting TRBD1. CDR3 length: 15 residues. J was trimmed by 3 bases and V by 3 bases; bases with no gene match: 7. In germline, CDR1 is SGDLS, CDR2 YYNGEE. The CDR3, as DNA: TGTGCCAGCAGCGCAGGAGGGACAGGGTACTACGAGCAGTACTTC. This encodes CASSAGGTGYYEQYF.

The chain couples TRBV12-3 or TRBV12-4 to TRBJ2-7, with 7 bases identical to TRBD2. Trimming removed 4 bases from V and 4 bases from J; junction bases left unmatched: 10. The CDR3 loop spans 15 amino acids. CDR3 protein: CASSSTGGSGYEQYF. The CDR3 DNA reads TGTGCCAGCAGTTCAACCGGCGGGAGCGGGTACGAGCAGTACTTC.

This clonotype was counted many times. V usage is TRBV6-2 or TRBV6-3 and J usage is TRBJ2-6; 8 nucleotides agree with TRBD1. V gave up 7 bases and J gave up 0 bases; unmatched junction bases: 17. The CDR3 is 20 residues long. Per the germline V gene, CDR1 is MNHEY and CDR2 is SVGEGT. CDR3 nucleotides: TGTGCCAGCACCCACGTCGGCAGGGGGCCGGATAGCTCTGGGGCCAACGTCCTGACTTTC. This codes for CASTHVGRGPDSSGANVLTF.

The V call is TRBV12-3 or TRBV12-4, the J call TRBJ2-5; 10 bases fit TRBD1. Losses at the gene ends were 6 bases for V and 3 bases for J; bases not matched to a gene: 10. The CDR3 loop spans 16 amino acids. CDR3 sequence (DNA): TGTGCCAGCAGGTTCGGTGGGACAGGGGATAAAGAGACCCAGTACTTC. This codes for CASRFGGTGDKETQYF.

The chain joins TRBV7-9 to TRBJ2-1; a weak D match, TRBD2 (6 bases). V gave up 5 bases and J gave up 4 bases, with 15 bases separating them. Germline CDR1 reads SEHNR; CDR2 reads FQNEAQ (reference sequence). The CDR3 loop spans 15 amino acids. The CDR3 DNA reads as TGTGCCAGCAGCCCAAGGGACGGAGGGTACAATGAGCAGTTCTTC. The encoded protein is CASSPRDGGYNEQFF.

This clonotype was found a few times. The rearrangement links TRBV6-2 or TRBV6-3 to TRBJ2-1, with D perhaps matching TRBD2 (6 bases). Between the trimmed V and J ends, which lost 7 bases and 4 bases, there was a span of 14 bases. Germline V lookup: CDR1 MNHEY, CDR2 SVGEGT. CDR3 length: 14 residues. Here the CDR3 reads CASTLGLGYNEQFF. The CDR3 DNA reads as TGTGCCAGCACTTTGGGACTGGGATACAATGAGCAGTTCTTC.

Comments on this clonotype: It may be a read error: a sequence one base away is much more abundant. This CDR3 is missing its conserved last phenylalanine or tryptophan, likely due to a read error. CDR3 loop: CASSQDSDGLAKNIQYL. CDR3 DNA sequence: TGTGCCAGCAGCCAAGACTCGGACGGACTAGCCAAAAACATTCAGTACCTC. This sequence joins TRBV14 and TRBJ2-4, with D perhaps TRBD2 (5 bases). With 0 bases removed from V and 0 bases from J, the gap between germline ends came to 12 bases. There are 17 residues in the CDR3. CDR1 is SGHDN, CDR2 FVKESK, per germline.

This clonotype was picked up one time. The gene calls are TRBV15 and TRBJ2-7; possibly TRBD1 for D (5 bases). Trimming took off 0 bases at V and 2 bases at J, with 11 bases between the two ends. Germline assignment: CDR1 LNHNV and CDR2 YYDKDF (reference sequence). The CDR3 extends over 15 amino acids. CDR3 DNA: TGTGCCACCAGCAGAGATGACGGACAAGCCTACGAGCAGTACTTC. Amino acids: CATSRDDGQAYEQYF.

The chain recombines TRBV7-6 with TRBJ2-5, with D unclear. The ends were cut back, 5 bases at V and 4 bases at J, with 11 bases in the middle. Germline loops: CDR1 SGHVS, CDR2 FNYEAQ. The CDR3 covers 13 residues. Here the CDR3 reads CASSRGGRETQYF. DNA of the CDR3: TGTGCCAGCAGCCGAGGTGGGCGAGAGACCCAGTACTTC. Looking up the rest from reference TRBV7-6 and TRBJ2-5 gives the full variable domain: GAGVSQSPRYKVTKRGQDVALRCDPISGHVSLYWYRQALGQGPEFLTYFNYEAQQDKSGLPNDRFSAERPEGSISTLTIQRTEQRDSAMYRCASSRGGRETQYFGPGTRLLVL.

This clonotype was picked up many times. The V call is TRBV4-1, the J call TRBJ2-2, with a possible D match to TRBD1 (6 bases). With 0 bases removed from V and 5 bases from J, the gap between germline ends came to 19 bases. The V gene's germline CDR1 is MGHRA and CDR2 YSYEKL. The CDR3 spans 18 residues. CDR3 sequence reads: CASSQDRRAGERTGELFF. The CDR3 region has the DNA TGCGCCAGCAGCCAAGATCGAAGGGCAGGGGAGAGGACCGGGGAGCTGTTTTTT.